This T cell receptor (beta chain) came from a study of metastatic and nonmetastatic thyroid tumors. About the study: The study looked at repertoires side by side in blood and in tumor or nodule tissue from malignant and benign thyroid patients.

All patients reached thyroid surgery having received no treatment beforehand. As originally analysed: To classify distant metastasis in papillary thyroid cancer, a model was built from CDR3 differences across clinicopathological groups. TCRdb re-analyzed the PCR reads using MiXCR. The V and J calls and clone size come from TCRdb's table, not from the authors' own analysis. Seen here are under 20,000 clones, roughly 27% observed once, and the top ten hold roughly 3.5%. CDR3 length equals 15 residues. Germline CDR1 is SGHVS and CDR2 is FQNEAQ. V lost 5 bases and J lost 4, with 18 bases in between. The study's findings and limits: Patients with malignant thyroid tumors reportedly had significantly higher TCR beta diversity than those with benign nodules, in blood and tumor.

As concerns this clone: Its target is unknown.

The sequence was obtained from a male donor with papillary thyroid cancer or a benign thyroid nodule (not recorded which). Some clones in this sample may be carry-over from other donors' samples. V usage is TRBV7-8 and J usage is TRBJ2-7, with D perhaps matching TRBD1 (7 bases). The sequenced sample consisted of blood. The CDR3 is CASSQAQGTLYEQYF. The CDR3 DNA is TGTGCCAGCAGCCAAGCACAGGGGACTTTGTACGAGCAGTACTTC.